This is a list of T cell receptor beta chains from one sample in a study of post-analysis software for immune sequencing data. Each CDR3 protein is one row after TCRdb ran MiXCR on the PCR reads. The sample has 150,000 to 200,000 distinct CDR3 sequences, around 28% seen once; the top ten hold approximately 1.4%. The source material was blood. These receptors came from a girl under 18 with multiple sclerosis. The CDR3 runs from the conserved cysteine through the conserved F or W. The D gene is left open where the match is weak. Clone sizes are given selectively: once, few, many, or a class where the clone is expanded.

TRBV20-1	NA	TRBJ1-4	once	CSAREMGLGPEGGEKLFF	TGCAGTGCTAGAGAGATGGGACTGGGGCCGGAAGGGGGTGAAAAACTGTTTTTT
TRBV5-1	TRBD1	TRBJ1-4	few	CASRGTVFNEKLFF	TGCGCCAGCAGGGGGACAGTCTTTAATGAAAAACTGTTTTTT
TRBV6-4	NA	TRBJ2-7	many	CASSAEWVVSYEQYF	TGTGCCAGCAGTGCGGAGTGGGTAGTGTCCTACGAGCAGTACTTC
TRBV5-1	NA	TRBJ2-7	NA	CASSCASEAYEQYF	TGCGCCAGCAGCTGCGCTAGCGAGGCCTACGAGCAGTACTTC
TRBV20-1	TRBD1	TRBJ2-1	NA	CSAPPTGNEQFF	TGCAGTGCTCCCCCGACAGGGAATGAGCAGTTCTTC
TRBV29-1	NA	TRBJ2-7	many	CSVEEGTDYEQYF	TGCAGCGTTGAGGAGGGGACAGACTACGAGCAGTACTTC
TRBV11-1	TRBD2	TRBJ2-1	many	CASSWRLAGTYNEQFF	TGTGCCAGCAGCTGGCGACTAGCGGGGACCTACAATGAGCAGTTCTTC
TRBV5-6	TRBD1	TRBJ2-7	few	CASSRWTGLKNEQYF	TGTGCCAGCAGCCGGTGGACAGGGCTAAAAAACGAGCAGTACTTC
TRBV6-5	TRBD2	TRBJ2-7	many	CASRLAGSPEQYF	TGTGCCAGCAGACTAGCGGGATCCCCCGAGCAGTACTTC
TRBV28	TRBD1	TRBJ1-5	many	CASRETGGSNQPQHF	TGTGCCAGCAGGGAAACAGGGGGTAGCAATCAGCCCCAGCATTTT
TRBV27	NA	TRBJ1-6	NA	CASSLKRRNSPLHF	TGTGCCAGCAGTTTAAAGAGGAGGAATTCACCCCTCCACTTT
TRBV5-1	TRBD2	TRBJ2-6	few	CASTDLRGGSGANVLTF	TGCGCCAGCACCGATTTGCGGGGGGGTTCTGGGGCCAACGTCCTGACTTTC
TRBV7-2	TRBD2	TRBJ2-1	NA	CASSLVLAVNTVYEQFF	TGTGCCAGCAGCTTAGTTCTAGCGGTCAATACCGTCTACGAGCAGTTCTTC
TRBV20-1	NA	TRBJ1-1	many	CSARGRGGNTEAFF	TGCAGTGCTAGAGGGAGGGGAGGGAACACTGAAGCTTTCTTT
TRBV20-1	NA	TRBJ2-1	NA	CSAREIVRDAHDNEQFF	TGCAGTGCTAGAGAGATCGTCCGGGACGCCCACGACAATGAGCAGTTCTTC
TRBV24-1	TRBD1	TRBJ1-5	few	CAANRDRGPYQPQHF	TGTGCCGCCAACAGGGACAGGGGGCCCTATCAGCCCCAGCATTTT
TRBV7-8	NA	TRBJ2-7	few	CASSFVNYEQYF	TGTGCCAGCAGCTTCGTCAACTACGAGCAGTACTTC
TRBV29-1	NA	TRBJ2-7	many	CSVVGQWSSYEQYF	TGCAGCGTCGTCGGGCAGTGGAGCTCCTACGAGCAGTACTTC
TRBV6-5	NA	TRBJ1-2	many	CASSYPTGLNYGYTF	TGTGCCAGCAGTTACCCAACGGGACTAAACTATGGCTACACCTTC
TRBV20-1	TRBD2	TRBJ2-7	NA	CSAFASGSSYEQYF	TGCAGTGCTTTTGCTAGCGGAAGCTCCTACGAGCAGTACTTC
TRBV14	NA	TRBJ2-7	many	CASSQRYEQYF	TGTGCCAGCAGCCAAAGGTACGAGCAGTACTTC
TRBV24-1	NA	TRBJ1-5	few	CATSGKNQPQHF	TGTGCCACCAGTGGGAAAAATCAGCCCCAGCATTTT
TRBV7-8	TRBD2	TRBJ2-1	many	CASSPSGRQNNEQFF	TGTGCCAGCAGCCCGAGCGGGAGGCAGAACAATGAGCAGTTCTTC
TRBV11-1	NA	TRBJ2-3	few	CASSLNAGTSTDTQYF	TGTGCCAGCAGCTTAAACGCCGGGACTAGCACAGATACGCAGTATTTT
TRBV9	NA	TRBJ2-5	NA	CASSSTKIQETQYF	TGTGCCAGCAGCTCCACAAAAATCCAAGAGACCCAGTACTTC
TRBV10-3	NA	TRBJ1-5	NA	CAISERGGPLGSSNQPQHF	TGTGCCATCAGTGAGCGCGGGGGGCCCCTTGGATCTAGCAATCAGCCCCAGCATTTT
TRBV5-1	NA	TRBJ2-7	few	CASRDGRANEQYF	TGCGCCAGCCGGGACGGGAGAGCGAACGAGCAGTACTTC
TRBV4-1	NA	TRBJ2-2	few	CASSQGWGAGTGELFF	TGCGCCAGCAGCCAAGGGTGGGGCGCAGGGACCGGGGAGCTGTTTTTT
TRBV5-1	TRBD1	TRBJ2-7	NA	CASSLGRDRVSYEQYF	TGCGCCAGCAGCTTGGGCCGGGACAGGGTTTCCTACGAGCAGTACTTC
TRBV20-1	TRBD1	TRBJ2-5	NA	CSAPPWDRARETQYF	TGCAGTGCCCCGCCGTGGGACAGGGCCCGAGAGACCCAGTACTTC
TRBV12-3/TRBV12-4	TRBD2	TRBJ2-1	many	CASTLGLAGVGEQFF	TGTGCCAGCACCCTCGGACTAGCGGGAGTCGGGGAGCAGTTCTTC
TRBV7-9	NA	TRBJ2-1	NA	CASNNGGLNEQFF	TGTGCCAGCAACAACGGGGGCCTCAATGAGCAGTTCTTC